These 20 T cell receptor beta chains originate from one sample sequenced in a study of long-term antiretroviral therapy in people with HIV. The libraries were made with immunoSEQ v3.0 at survey level. This table comes from immunoSEQ multiplex PCR, and its TCRdb copy is limited to in-frame clones, with some not included. The sample yields around 8,800 clones, around 77% seen once. Sample: unsorted PBMCs, taken 0.4 years before starting antiretroviral therapy. Every receptor here comes from a man aged 25 to 45 with HIV.

The V and J genes are TRBV7-6 and TRBJ2-2; D gene ambiguous. The germline V and J ends were trimmed by 1 base and 5 bases, with 8 bases remaining between them. The CDR3 is made up of 14 amino acids. The germline gives CDR1 SGHVS, CDR2 FNYEAQ. The CDR3 reads CASSLGVGTGELFF. CDR3 in DNA: TGTGCCAGCAGCTTAGGGGTGGGGACCGGGGAGCTGTTTTTT.

V is TRBV6-5 and J is TRBJ1-4; tentatively, D is TRBD1 (5 bases). V lost 6 bases and J 4 bases, leaving 12 bases between the germline ends. The CDR3 loop spans 14 amino acids. Germline CDR1 MNHEY, CDR2 SVGAGI. For the CDR3, the DNA is TGTGCCAGCAGCGATGGGACGGTTAATGAAAAACTGTTTTTT. Protein: CASSDGTVNEKLFF.

V and J are TRBV29-1 and TRBJ2-7, with a tentative D call TRBD2 (6 bases). Looked up from germline, CDR1 is SQVTM and CDR2 is ANQGSEA. The ends were cut back, 1 base at V and 7 bases at J, with 14 bases in the middle. The CDR3 has 13 amino acids. The CDR3 sequence: CSVEGGSGVEQYF. In DNA, the CDR3 is TGCAGCGTTGAAGGCGGGTCGGGGGTTGAGCAGTACTTC.

CDR3 amino acids: CASSSGPGEIYEQYF. The CDR3 DNA is TGTGCCAGCAGCTCAGGGCCCGGGGAAATCTACGAGCAGTACTTC. The chain combines TRBV5-6 with TRBJ2-7, with D tentatively TRBD1 or TRBD2 (5 bases each). The germline V gene has CDR1 SGHDT and CDR2 YYEEEE. The CDR3 runs to 15 residues. V was cut by 3 bases and J by 3 bases, with 16 bases left in between. Based on the CDR3 plus reference TRBV5-6 and TRBJ2-7, the full variable domain is DAGVTQSPTHLIKTRGQQVTLRCSPKSGHDTVSWYQQALGQGPQFIFQYYEEEERQRGNFPDRFSGHQFPNYSSELNVNALLLGDSALYLCASSSGPGEIYEQYFGPGTRLTVT.

V gene TRBV28 combines with J gene TRBJ1-4; D is unresolved. CDR1 and CDR2 (germline): MDHEN, SYDVKM. V gave up 1 base and J gave up 0 bases, with 9 bases separating them. There are 16 residues in the CDR3. The CDR3 region is CASSLFRTPTNEKLFF. CDR3 nucleotides: TGTGCCAGCAGTTTATTTCGAACTCCAACTAATGAAAAACTGTTTTTT.

The rearrangement links TRBV9 to TRBJ2-7; D is unclear. Germline V gene lookup returns CDR1 SGDLS and CDR2 YYNGEE. CDR3 length equals 14 residues. Trimming took off 0 bases at V and 4 bases at J, with 11 bases between the two ends. CDR3 DNA sequence: TGTGCCAGCAGCGTAGGGGCAGACTCTTACGAGCAGTACTTC. Its protein is CASSVGADSYEQYF.

The chain links TRBV30 to TRBJ2-1; 7 nucleotides line up with TRBD2. The V gene's germline CDR1 is GTSNPN and CDR2 SVGIG (reference sequence). The CDR3 contains 14 residues. Trimming took 4 bases from V and 6 from J; bases not matched to a gene: 9. CDR3 bases: TGTGCCTGGACCCGGGAGGTCTTCGTCAATGAGCAGTTCTTC. It translates to CAWTREVFVNEQFF.

This sequence joins TRBV30 and TRBJ1-2; D ambiguous. CDR1 is GTSNPN, CDR2 SVGIG, per germline (reference sequence). The CDR3 length is 12 residues. V was pared by 0 bases and J by 6 bases, with 8 bases between. The CDR3 DNA is TGTGCCTGGAGTGTAGAAGGAAATGGCTACACCTTC. Encoded protein: CAWSVEGNGYTF.

The rearrangement links TRBV7-6 to TRBJ1-1; 9 bases line up with TRBD1. Germline CDR1 reads SGHVS; CDR2 reads FNYEAQ. This CDR3 is 15 amino acids long. V trimming: 5 bases; J trimming: 4 bases; junction bases outside the gene matches: 8. The CDR3 coding sequence is TGTGCCAGCAGCCGACAACAGGGGGCAGTCACTGAAGCTTTCTTT. Protein sequence: CASSRQQGAVTEAFF.

The chain employs TRBV29-1 and TRBJ1-1; TRBD1 matches at 9 bases. From germline, CDR1 is SQVTM and CDR2 ANQGSEA. This CDR3 contains 13 residues. J gave up 2 bases and V 6 bases, and 4 bases lay outside the gene matches. Written as DNA, the CDR3 is TGCAGCGTATGGACAGGGGCAAACACTGAAGCTTTCTTT. As protein: CSVWTGANTEAFF.

The chain joins TRBV28 to TRBJ2-7; D is unclear. The CDR3 length is 14 residues. Germline loops: CDR1 MDHEN, CDR2 SYDVKM. With 3 bases removed from V and 3 bases from J, the gap between germline ends came to 12 bases. CDR3: CASSLVAEIYEQYF. The CDR3 region has the DNA TGTGCCAGCAGTTTGGTAGCAGAAATCTACGAGCAGTACTTC.

The chain has TRBV2 and TRBJ2-7, with D possibly matching TRBD1 (6 bases). The CDR3 has 13 residues. CDR1 and CDR2 from the germline V gene are SNHLY and FYNNEI. V was cut by 8 bases and J by 3 bases, with 14 bases left in between. CDR3 bases: TGTGCCAGCCGCCGGCAGGGGAGCTACGAGCAGTACTTC. Its protein product is CASRRQGSYEQYF.

The chain couples TRBV13 to TRBJ1-1; D gene unclear. V shed 2 bases and J shed 5 bases, with 9 bases lying between them. Germline values: CDR1 PRHDT, CDR2 FYEKMQ (reference sequence). This CDR3 spans 13 amino acids. The CDR3 is CASSLPRRTEAFF. The CDR3 DNA reads TGTGCCAGCAGCTTACCTCGGAGGACTGAAGCTTTCTTT.

V usage is TRBV28 and J usage is TRBJ1-4; D not resolved. CDR3 length: 13 amino acids. Germline V gene sequence: CDR1 MDHEN, CDR2 SYDVKM. V was shortened by 3 bases and J by 2 bases, with 4 bases between the two germline ends. The CDR3 loop is CASSLGTNEKLFF. CDR3 DNA sequence: TGTGCCAGCAGTTTGGGCACTAATGAAAAACTGTTTTTT. The full variable domain, completed using reference TRBV28 and TRBJ1-4, is DVKVTQSSRYLVKRTGEKVFLECVQDMDHENMFWYRQDPGLGLRLIYFSYDVKMKEKGDIPEGYSVSREKKERFSLILESASTNQTSMYLCASSLGTNEKLFFGSGTQLSVL.

This CDR3 is CASRVKMNSPLHF. Written as DNA, the CDR3 is TGTGCCAGCAGGGTAAAGATGAATTCACCCCTCCACTTT. The rearrangement joins TRBV27 to TRBJ1-6; D not resolved. Per the germline V gene, CDR1 is MNHEY and CDR2 is SMNVEV (reference sequence). CDR3 length: 13 residues. V was pared by 6 bases and J by 7 bases, with 10 bases between.

The gene calls are TRBV19 and TRBJ2-2; weak D call: TRBD1 (5 bases). The CDR3 covers 16 residues. Trimming pared 5 bases from V and 6 bases from J, leaving 19 bases between. CDR1 LNHDA and CDR2 SQIVND come from the germline V gene (reference sequence). CDR3 protein: CASSAGKTVTAGELFF. DNA of the CDR3: TGTGCCAGTAGTGCAGGGAAGACAGTAACGGCCGGGGAGCTGTTTTTT.

CDR3 region: CASSEGREQYF. In DNA form, the CDR3 reads TGTGCCAGCAGTGAAGGACGAGAGCAGTACTTC. The chain is built from TRBV2 and TRBJ2-7; D uncertain. V dropped 1 base and J dropped 7 bases, with 5 bases sitting between them. Germline lookup yields CDR1 SNHLY and CDR2 FYNNEI. The CDR3 has 11 amino acids.

This sequence joins TRBV29-1 and TRBJ1-1, with D perhaps matching TRBD1 (5 bases). V was cut by 4 bases and J by 0 bases, with 15 bases left in between. The V gene's germline CDR1 is SQVTM and CDR2 ANQGSEA. The CDR3 totals 15 residues. CDR3 bases: TGCAGCGTTGCCCGACCAGGGTCGGTGAACACTGAAGCTTTCTTT. Translation gives CSVARPGSVNTEAFF.

The CDR3, as DNA: TGCAGCGTTGGCGGGTCTTCACAGGGATACGAGCAGTACTTC. Its protein is CSVGGSSQGYEQYF. The V gene is TRBV29-1, the J gene TRBJ2-7, with D maybe TRBD1 (6 bases). The ends were cut back, 4 bases at V and 4 bases at J, with 17 bases in the middle. Germline loops: CDR1 SQVTM, CDR2 ANQGSEA. This CDR3 comprises 14 residues.

J is TRBJ2-1 and V is TRBV14, with 7 bases that match TRBD2. Trimming cost V 1 base and J 5 bases; bases outside gene matches: 11. CDR1 is SGHDN, CDR2 FVKESK, per germline. The CDR3 covers 17 residues. Here the CDR3 DNA reads TGTGCCAGCAGCCAAGGTCTTCTAGCGGCTATCGACAATGAGCAGTTCTTC. Residues: CASSQGLLAAIDNEQFF.